These T cell receptor beta chains were read from a single sample in a study of shared clonotypes between healthy human individuals. Using immunoSEQ multiplex PCR, the repertoire was profiled, and TCRdb retains in-frame clones only, with some absent. This sample yields nearly 2 million clones, of which over 85% are seen a single time; 1.2% belongs to the top ten. The sequencing sample was made of naive CD8+ T cells sorted from blood. The receptors here all came from a man between 18 and 29 years old in good health. Both conserved end residues are part of each CDR3. D genes are given only for firm matches.

V gene	J gene	CDR3 length	D gene	CDR3 protein	CDR3 DNA
TRBV27	TRBJ1-3	14	NA	CASSPLRGVNTIYF	TGTGCCAGCAGTCCCCTCCGGGGGGTAAACACCATATATTTT
TRBV27	TRBJ2-1	15	TRBD1	CASSLTGGFFNEQFF	TGTGCCAGCAGCTTAACAGGGGGGTTTTTTAATGAGCAGTTCTTC
TRBV28	TRBJ2-7	14	TRBD1	CASRLPGQGYEQYF	TGTGCCAGCAGGCTACCGGGACAGGGATACGAGCAGTACTTC
TRBV25-1	TRBJ2-1	13	NA	CASVRESYNEQFF	TGTGCCAGCGTCCGTGAGTCCTACAATGAGCAGTTCTTC
TRBV25-1	TRBJ2-3	13	NA	CASSEYGTDTQYF	TGTGCCAGCAGTGAATATGGAACAGATACGCAGTATTTT
TRBV9	TRBJ2-6	17	NA	CASSVTAGYSGANVLTF	TGTGCCAGCAGCGTAACGGCAGGGTACTCTGGGGCCAACGTCCTGACTTTC
TRBV28	TRBJ2-3	14	NA	CASIPQTSTDTQYF	TGTGCCAGCATCCCCCAGACTAGCACAGATACGCAGTATTTT
TRBV27	TRBJ2-3	16	NA	CASSPIDSTSTDTQYF	TGTGCCAGCAGTCCGATCGACAGCACTAGCACAGATACGCAGTATTTT
TRBV14	TRBJ2-7	14	NA	CASSQVPRVYEQYF	TGTGCCAGCAGCCAAGTGCCCAGGGTCTACGAGCAGTACTTC
TRBV7-6	TRBJ2-7	17	NA	CASSLGLSGEVAYEQYF	TGTGCCAGCAGCTTAGGGCTATCAGGGGAAGTTGCCTACGAGCAGTACTTC
TRBV5-5	TRBJ1-1	17	NA	CASSLGTTGKRSTEAFF	TGTGCCAGCAGCTTGGGAACAACAGGGAAAAGGAGCACTGAAGCTTTCTTT
TRBV7-6	TRBJ2-3	13	NA	CASSPLITDTQYF	TGTGCCAGCAGCCCCTTAATAACAGATACGCAGTATTTT
TRBV11-2	TRBJ2-7	16	NA	CASSIMTSRGTYEQYF	TGTGCCAGCAGCATAATGACTAGTAGGGGGACCTACGAGCAGTACTTC
TRBV7-9	TRBJ2-7	17	TRBD2	CASSPQVAGASSYEQYF	TGTGCCAGCAGCCCCCAGGTAGCGGGGGCTAGCTCCTACGAGCAGTACTTC